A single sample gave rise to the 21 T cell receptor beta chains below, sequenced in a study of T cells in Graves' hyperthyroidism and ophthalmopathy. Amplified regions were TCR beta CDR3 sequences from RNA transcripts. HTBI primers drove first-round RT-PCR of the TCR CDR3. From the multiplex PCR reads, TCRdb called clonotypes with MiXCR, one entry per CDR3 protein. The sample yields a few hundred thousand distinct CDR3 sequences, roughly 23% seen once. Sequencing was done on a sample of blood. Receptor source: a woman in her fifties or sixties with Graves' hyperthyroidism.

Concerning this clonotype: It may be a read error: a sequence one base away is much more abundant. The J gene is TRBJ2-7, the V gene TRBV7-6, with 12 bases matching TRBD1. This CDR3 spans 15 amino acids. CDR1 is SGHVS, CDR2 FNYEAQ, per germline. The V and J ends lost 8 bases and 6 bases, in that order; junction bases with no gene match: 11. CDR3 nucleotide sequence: TGTGCCAGCGGCCCCGCGCCGGGACAGGGGGCCGAGCAGTACTTC. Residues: CASGPAPGQGAEQYF.

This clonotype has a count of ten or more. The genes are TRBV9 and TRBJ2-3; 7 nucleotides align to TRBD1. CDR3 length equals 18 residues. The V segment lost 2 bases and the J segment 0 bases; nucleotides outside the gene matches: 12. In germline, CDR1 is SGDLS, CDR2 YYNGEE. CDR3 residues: CASSVRQGRISSTDTQYF. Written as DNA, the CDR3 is TGTGCCAGCAGCGTCCGACAGGGTAGGATCTCTAGCACAGATACGCAGTATTTT. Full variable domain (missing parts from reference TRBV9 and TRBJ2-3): DSGVTQTPKHLITATGQRVTLRCSPRSGDLSVYWYQQSLDQGLQFLIQYYNGEERAKGNILERFSAQQFPDLHSELNLSSLELGDSALYFCASSVRQGRISSTDTQYFGPGTRLTVL.

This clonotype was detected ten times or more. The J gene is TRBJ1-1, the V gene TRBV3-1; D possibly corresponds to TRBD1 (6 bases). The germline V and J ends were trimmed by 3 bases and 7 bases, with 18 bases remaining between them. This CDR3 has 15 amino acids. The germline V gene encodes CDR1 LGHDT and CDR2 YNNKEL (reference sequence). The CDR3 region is CASSHDKTGILEAFF. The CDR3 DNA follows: TGTGCCAGCAGCCACGACAAGACAGGAATCCTTGAAGCTTTCTTT.

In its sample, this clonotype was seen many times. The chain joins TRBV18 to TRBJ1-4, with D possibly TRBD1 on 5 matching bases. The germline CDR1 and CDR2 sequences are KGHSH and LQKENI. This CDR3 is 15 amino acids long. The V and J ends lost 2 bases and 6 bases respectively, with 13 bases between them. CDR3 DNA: TGTGCCAGCTCACCAGAAATTGGGGCGGATGAAAAACTGTTTTTT. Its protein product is CASSPEIGADEKLFF.

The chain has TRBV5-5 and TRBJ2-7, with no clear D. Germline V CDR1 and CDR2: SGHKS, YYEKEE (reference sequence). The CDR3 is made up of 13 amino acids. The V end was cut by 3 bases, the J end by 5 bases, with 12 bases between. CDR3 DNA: TGTGCCAGCAGCTCCCCGGGCCCCAACGAGCAGTACTTC. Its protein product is CASSSPGPNEQYF.

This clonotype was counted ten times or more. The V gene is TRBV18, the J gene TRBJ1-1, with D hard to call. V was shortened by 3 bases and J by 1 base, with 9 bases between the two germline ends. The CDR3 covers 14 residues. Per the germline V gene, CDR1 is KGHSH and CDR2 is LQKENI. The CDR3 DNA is TGTGCCAGCTCACCCCAGCAGACGAACACTGAAGCTTTCTTT. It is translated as CASSPQQTNTEAFF. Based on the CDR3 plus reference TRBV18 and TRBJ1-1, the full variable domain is NAGVMQNPRHLVRRRGQEARLRCSPMKGHSHVYWYRQLPEEGLKFMVYLQKENIIDESGMPKERFSAEFPKEGPSILRIQQVVRGDSAAYFCASSPQQTNTEAFFGQGTRLTVV.

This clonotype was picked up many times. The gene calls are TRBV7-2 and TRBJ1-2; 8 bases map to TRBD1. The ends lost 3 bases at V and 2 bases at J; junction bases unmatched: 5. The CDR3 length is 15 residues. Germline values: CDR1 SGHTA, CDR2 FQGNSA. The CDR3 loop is CASSFGTGRNYGYTF. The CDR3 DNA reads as TGTGCCAGCAGCTTTGGGACAGGTCGGAACTATGGCTACACCTTC.

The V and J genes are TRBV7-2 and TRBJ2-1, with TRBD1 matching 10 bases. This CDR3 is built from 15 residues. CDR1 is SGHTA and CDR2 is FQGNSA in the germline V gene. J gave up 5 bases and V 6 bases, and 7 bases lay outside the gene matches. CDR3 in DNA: TGTGCCAGCAGATTCACCGGGACAGGGGACAATGAGCAGTTCTTC. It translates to CASRFTGTGDNEQFF. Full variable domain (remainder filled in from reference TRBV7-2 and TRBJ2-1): GAGVSQSPSNKVTEKGKDVELRCDPISGHTALYWYRQSLGQGLEFLIYFQGNSAPDKSGLPSDRFSAERTGGSVSTLTIQRTQQEDSAVYLCASRFTGTGDNEQFFGPGTRLTVL.

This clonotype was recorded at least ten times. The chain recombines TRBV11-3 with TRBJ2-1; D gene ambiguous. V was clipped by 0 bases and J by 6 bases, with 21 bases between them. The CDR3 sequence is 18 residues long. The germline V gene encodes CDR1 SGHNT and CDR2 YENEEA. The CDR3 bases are TGTGCCAGCAGCTTAGATCGGCATCGTAACATGGGATTCAATGAGCAGTTCTTC. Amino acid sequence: CASSLDRHRNMGFNEQFF. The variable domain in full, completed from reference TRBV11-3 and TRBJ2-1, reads EAGVVQSPRYKIIEKKQPVAFWCNPISGHNTLYWYLQNLGQGPELLIRYENEEAVDDSQLPKDRFSAERLKGVDSTLKIQPAELGDSAVYLCASSLDRHRNMGFNEQFFGPGTRLTVL.

CDR3 loop: CASSLHQGGTDTQYF. CDR3 nucleotide sequence: TGTGCCAGCAGCTTACATCAGGGTGGGACAGATACGCAGTATTTT. V gene TRBV7-3 combines with J gene TRBJ2-3, with D possibly matching TRBD1 (5 bases). Per the germline V gene, CDR1 is SGHTA and CDR2 is FQGTGA. V lost 2 bases and J lost 3, with 12 bases in between. This CDR3 has 15 amino acids.

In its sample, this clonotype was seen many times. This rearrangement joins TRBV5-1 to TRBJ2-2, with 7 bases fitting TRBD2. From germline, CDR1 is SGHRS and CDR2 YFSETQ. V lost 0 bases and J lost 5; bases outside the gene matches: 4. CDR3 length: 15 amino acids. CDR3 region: CASSLEAGDTGELFF. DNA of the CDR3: TGCGCCAGCAGCTTGGAGGCGGGGGATACCGGGGAGCTGTTTTTT.

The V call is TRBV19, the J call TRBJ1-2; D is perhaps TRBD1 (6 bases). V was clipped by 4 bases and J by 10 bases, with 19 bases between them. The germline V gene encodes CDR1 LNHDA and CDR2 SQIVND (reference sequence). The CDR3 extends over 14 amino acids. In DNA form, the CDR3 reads TGTGCCAGTAGTACAGGAGGACAGTGGGGGCTCTACACCTTC. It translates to CASSTGGQWGLYTF.

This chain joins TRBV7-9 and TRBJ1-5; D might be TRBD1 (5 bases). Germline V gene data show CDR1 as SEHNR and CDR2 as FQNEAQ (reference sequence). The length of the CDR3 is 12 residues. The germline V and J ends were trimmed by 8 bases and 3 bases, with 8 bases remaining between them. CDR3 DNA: TGTGCCAGCCAACAGGCCAATCAGCCCCAGCATTTT. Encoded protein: CASQQANQPQHF.

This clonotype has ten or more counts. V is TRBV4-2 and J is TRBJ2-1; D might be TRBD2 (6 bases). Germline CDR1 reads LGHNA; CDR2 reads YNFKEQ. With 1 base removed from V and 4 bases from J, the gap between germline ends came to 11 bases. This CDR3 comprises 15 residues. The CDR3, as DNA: TGTGCCAGCAGCCAAGGGGGCGGGATGTACAATGAGCAGTTCTTC. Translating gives CASSQGGGMYNEQFF.

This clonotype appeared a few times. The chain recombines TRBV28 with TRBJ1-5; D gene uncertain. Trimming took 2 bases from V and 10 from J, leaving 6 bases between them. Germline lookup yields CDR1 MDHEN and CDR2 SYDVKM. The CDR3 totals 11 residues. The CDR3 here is CASSLQGPQHF. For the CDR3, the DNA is TGTGCCAGCAGTTTACAAGGCCCCCAGCATTTT.

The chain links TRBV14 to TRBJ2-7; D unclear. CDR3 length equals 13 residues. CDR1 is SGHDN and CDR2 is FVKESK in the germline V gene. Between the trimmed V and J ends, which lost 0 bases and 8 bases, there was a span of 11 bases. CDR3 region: CASSQDYEYQQYF. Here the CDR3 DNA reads TGTGCCAGCAGCCAAGATTACGAGTATCAGCAGTACTTC.

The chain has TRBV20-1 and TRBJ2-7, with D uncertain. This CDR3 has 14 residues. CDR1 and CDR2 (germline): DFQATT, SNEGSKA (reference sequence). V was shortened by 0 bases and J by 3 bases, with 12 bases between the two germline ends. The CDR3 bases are TGCAGTGCTAGAGATCTTAGCAGGAGCTACGAGCAGTACTTC. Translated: CSARDLSRSYEQYF.

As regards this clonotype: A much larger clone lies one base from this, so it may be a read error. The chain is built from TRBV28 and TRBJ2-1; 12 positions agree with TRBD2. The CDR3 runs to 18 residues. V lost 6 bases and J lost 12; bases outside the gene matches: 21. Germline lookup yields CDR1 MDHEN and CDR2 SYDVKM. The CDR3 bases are TGTGCCAGCAGCCCCCGGGGCGGTAGACTAGCGGGAGTTGATGGGCAGTTCTTC. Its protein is CASSPRGGRLAGVDGQFF.

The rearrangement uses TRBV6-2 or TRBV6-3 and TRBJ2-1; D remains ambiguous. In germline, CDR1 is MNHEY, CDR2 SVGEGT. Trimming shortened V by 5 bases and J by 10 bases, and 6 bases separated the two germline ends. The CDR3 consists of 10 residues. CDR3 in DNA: TGTGCCAGCAGTCTTCCGGAGCAGTTCTTC. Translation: CASSLPEQFF.

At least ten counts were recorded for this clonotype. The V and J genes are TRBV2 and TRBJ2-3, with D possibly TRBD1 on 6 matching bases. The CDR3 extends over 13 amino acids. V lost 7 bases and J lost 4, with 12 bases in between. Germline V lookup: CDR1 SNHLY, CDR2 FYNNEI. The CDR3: CASKEGGPDTQYF. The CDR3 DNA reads TGTGCCAGCAAGGAAGGGGGTCCAGATACGCAGTATTTT.

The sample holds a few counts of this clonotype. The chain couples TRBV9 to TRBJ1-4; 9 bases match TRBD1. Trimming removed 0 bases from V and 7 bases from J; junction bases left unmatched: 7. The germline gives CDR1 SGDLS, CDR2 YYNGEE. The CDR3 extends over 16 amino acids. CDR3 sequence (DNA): TGTGCCAGCAGCGTAGCGCCGGGACAGGGTGGTGAAAAACTGTTTTTT. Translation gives CASSVAPGQGGEKLFF.